This TCR delta chain emerged from a study of gamma-delta T cells after stem cell transplantation. TCRdb redid the clone calls on the RT-PCR reads with CATT. The sample consists of about 1,500 delta-chain clones, 3.7% of them appearing once. The CDR3 loop spans 19 amino acids. The receptor's source is a human donor. It is not recorded whose cells these are; they may come from a transplant donor. J gene TRDJ1 was identified, but the V gene was not called; the table's D gene call, TRDD3, was not cross checked with the DNA. The sequenced sample consisted of gamma-delta T cells. The chain's CDR3 is CALGERTHLLLEFTDKLIF. CDR3 in DNA: TGTGCTCTTGGGGAACGGACCCACCTACTACTGGAGTTCACCGATAAACTCATCTTT.